This T cell receptor beta chain was observed in a study of T cells in Graves' hyperthyroidism and ophthalmopathy (dated by TCRdb to between 2017 and 2020). Regarding the complete study: Peripheral blood samples were taken at the time of initial diagnosis, prior to any treatment. To identify TCR V-J signatures that set the groups apart, the researchers used a discovery cohort of more than 95 patients, made up of 40 to 45 with Graves' ophthalmopathy and around 58 with stable Graves' hyperthyroidism. Whether ophthalmopathy could be predicted prospectively was tested in an independent validation cohort made up of approximately 19 hyperthyroidism patients plus 17 patients who later progressed to ophthalmopathy. The 85 to 100 discovery patients were divided at random into training and test sets in a 7:3 ratio. Thyroid tissue and blood T-cell repertoires from roughly 6 Graves' hyperthyroidism patients were also compared in the study. Once sampling was done, hyperthyroidism patients were given methimazole at a starting dose of 30 mg daily, whereas ophthalmopathy patients were given high-dose intravenous methylprednisolone. TCR Vbeta CDR3 sequencing of approximately 140 peripheral blood samples (over 40 ophthalmopathy, 75 or so hyperthyroidism and roughly 17 progressor patients) is reported in the paper.

About this clonotype: This receptor's antigen is unknown. No base quality information exists; no much larger clone differs at one position.

What the authors observed across the whole study: Most expanded thyroid clonotypes (frequency above 0.001) were also found in blood, which suggests that blood repertoires may mirror thyroid immune responses. Ophthalmopathy was separated from stable hyperthyroidism by a 13 V-J signature model, with around 90% sensitivity and approximately 84% specificity obtained in cross-validation and 80%/75% obtained in testing. No statistical method was used to set the sample size in advance, and investigators knew the group allocation. In validation, the model predicted progression to ophthalmopathy a median of around six months before onset, with over 55% sensitivity and 72.22% specificity.

TCR beta CDR3 regions were amplified from RNA transcripts. The first round of RT-PCR for the TCR CDR3 was performed with the HTBI primer set and the Qiagen OneStep RT-PCR kit. Libraries were constructed in a second round of multiplex PCR, after which size selection and purification were carried out. Libraries were sequenced paired-end with 100 bp reads on an Illumina HiSeq2000. As for how the authors treated the data: SOAPnuke was used to process the raw data, with reads discarded if the reads contained adapters or uncalled bases, had a mean Phred below 15, or lacked an exact constant-primer or identifier match. COPE v1.2.5 was used to merge high-quality paired reads, and clonotypes were defined as unique nucleotide sequences. MiTCR v1.1 was used to align clonotypes to the IMGT TRBV, TRBD and TRBJ reference segments. The analysis was restricted to V-J combinations with a frequency above 0.0001, which together covered roughly 99% of the repertoires. A TCS score was defined as the ratio between F50 (clonal expansion) and ExV (chaos), using BLOSUM62-based TCRdist between CDR3 peptides within each V-J. Welch's t-statistics and random forest reduced 450 to 600 V-J features to 10 to 15, which were used in a naive Bayes classifier (R e1071). The public reads were reprocessed in TCRdb via fastp at Q25 and MiXCR, keeping in-frame beta chains. Each record represents a unique CDR3 protein, reported with the most common genes and DNA among its rows. TCRdb's processing, not the authors' own work, is the source of the V and J calls. Recorded for this sample are fewer than 450,000 distinct CDR3 sequences; about a sixth of them occurred a single time. Clones ranked in the top ten supply around a third of the sample.

CDR1 and CDR2 (SGHAT, FQNNGV) derive from the germline V gene. The CDR3 goes from the cysteine to the phenylalanine over 20 residues. Just CDR3 DNA is preserved here, 60 bases in frame from base 1. The V end loses 0 bases and the J end loses 2 bases, and a stretch of 26 bases separates them. Hyperthyroidism patients were newly diagnosed, with disease duration under 2 months, and aged 18 to 65 years. Patients with uncontrolled infections, other autoimmune diseases, pregnancy or lactation were excluded. Diagnoses were based on clinical symptoms, serum thyroxine and TRAb, thyroid ultrasound and orbital computed tomography. For progressor patients, blood was drawn at the first diagnosis of hyperthyroidism, before any ophthalmopathy symptoms had appeared. Ficoll-Paque density gradient centrifugation was used to isolate PBMCs from 9.5 to 10 ml of fresh peripheral blood. Patients classed as progressors first received a Graves' hyperthyroidism diagnosis and then went on to develop ophthalmopathy during follow-up. Total RNA was extracted using Trizol reagent, and RNA quality was assessed on an Agilent 2100 Bioanalyzer.

This TCR came from a young woman with Graves' hyperthyroidism that later progressed to Graves' ophthalmopathy. Sequenced: blood. The rearrangement joined TRBV11-2 to TRBJ2-7; the D call is possibly TRBD1 or TRBD2, each sharing 5 bases. The DNA sequence is TGTGCCAGCAGCTTAGATGGGTCGTGGCAGAGGGGAGCGCAAACCTACGAGCAGTACTTC. Its product reads: CASSLDGSWQRGAQTYEQYF.